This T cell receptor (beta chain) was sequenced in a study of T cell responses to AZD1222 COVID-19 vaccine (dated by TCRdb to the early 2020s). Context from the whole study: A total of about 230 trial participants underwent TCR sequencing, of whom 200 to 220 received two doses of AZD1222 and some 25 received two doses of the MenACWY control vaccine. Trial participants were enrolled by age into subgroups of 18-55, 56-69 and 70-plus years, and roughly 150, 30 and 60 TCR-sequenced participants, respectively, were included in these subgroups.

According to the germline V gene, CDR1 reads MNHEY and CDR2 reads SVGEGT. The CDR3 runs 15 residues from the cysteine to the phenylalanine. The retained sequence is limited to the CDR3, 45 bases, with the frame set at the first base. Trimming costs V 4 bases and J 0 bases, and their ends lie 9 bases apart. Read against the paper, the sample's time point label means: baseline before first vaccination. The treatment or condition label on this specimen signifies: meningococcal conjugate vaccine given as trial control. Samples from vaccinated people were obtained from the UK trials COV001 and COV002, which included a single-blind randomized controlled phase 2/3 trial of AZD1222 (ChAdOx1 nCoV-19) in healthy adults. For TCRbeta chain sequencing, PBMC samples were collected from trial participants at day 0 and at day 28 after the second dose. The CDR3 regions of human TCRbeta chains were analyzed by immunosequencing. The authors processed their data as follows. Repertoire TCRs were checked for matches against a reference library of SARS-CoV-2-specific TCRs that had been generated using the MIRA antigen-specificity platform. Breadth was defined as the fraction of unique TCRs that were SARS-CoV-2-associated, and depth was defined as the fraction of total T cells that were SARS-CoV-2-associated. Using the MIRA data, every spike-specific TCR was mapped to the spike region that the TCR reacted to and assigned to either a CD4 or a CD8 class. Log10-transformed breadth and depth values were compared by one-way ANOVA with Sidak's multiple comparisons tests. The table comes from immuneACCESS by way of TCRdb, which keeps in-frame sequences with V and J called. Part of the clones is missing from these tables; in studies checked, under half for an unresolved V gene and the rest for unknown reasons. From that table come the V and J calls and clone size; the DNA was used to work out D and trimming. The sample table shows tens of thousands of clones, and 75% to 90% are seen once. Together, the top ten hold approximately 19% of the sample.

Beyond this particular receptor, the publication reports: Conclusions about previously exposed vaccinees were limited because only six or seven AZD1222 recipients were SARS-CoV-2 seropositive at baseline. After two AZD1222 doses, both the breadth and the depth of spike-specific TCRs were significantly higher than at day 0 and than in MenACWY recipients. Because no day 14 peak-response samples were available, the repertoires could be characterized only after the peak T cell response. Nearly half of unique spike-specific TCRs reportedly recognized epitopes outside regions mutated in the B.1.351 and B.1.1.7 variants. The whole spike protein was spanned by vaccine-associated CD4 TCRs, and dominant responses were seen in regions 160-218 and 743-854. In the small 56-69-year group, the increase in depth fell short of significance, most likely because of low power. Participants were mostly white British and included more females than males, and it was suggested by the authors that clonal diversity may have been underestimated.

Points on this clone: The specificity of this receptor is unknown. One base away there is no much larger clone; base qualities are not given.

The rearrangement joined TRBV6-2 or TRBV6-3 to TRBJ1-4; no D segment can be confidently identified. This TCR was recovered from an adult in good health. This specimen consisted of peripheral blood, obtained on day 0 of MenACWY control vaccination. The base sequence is TGTGCCAGCAGTTTCCGGGGTGCAACTAATGAAAAACTGTTTTTT. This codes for CASSFRGATNEKLFF.